This T cell receptor beta chain was documented in a study of blood T cell repertoires in COVID-19. The germline gives CDR1 GTSNPN, CDR2 SVGIG (reference sequence). Losses at the gene ends were 4 bases for V and 2 bases for J; bases not matched to a gene: 7. CDR3 size: 14 residues. The repertoire was sequenced with immunoSEQ multiplex PCR; TCRdb's copy has only in-frame clones and lacks some. The data show around 70,000 clones, 80% seen once. This clone showed up just once. V and J are TRBV30 and TRBJ1-1; 7 positions agree with TRBD1. The sample comprised peripheral blood. This sequence originates from a human donor in a cohort sampled during active COVID-19. The CDR3 nucleotides are TGTGCCTGGAACCTCGGACAGGTCAACACTGAAGCTTTCTTT. Protein: CAWNLGQVNTEAFF.